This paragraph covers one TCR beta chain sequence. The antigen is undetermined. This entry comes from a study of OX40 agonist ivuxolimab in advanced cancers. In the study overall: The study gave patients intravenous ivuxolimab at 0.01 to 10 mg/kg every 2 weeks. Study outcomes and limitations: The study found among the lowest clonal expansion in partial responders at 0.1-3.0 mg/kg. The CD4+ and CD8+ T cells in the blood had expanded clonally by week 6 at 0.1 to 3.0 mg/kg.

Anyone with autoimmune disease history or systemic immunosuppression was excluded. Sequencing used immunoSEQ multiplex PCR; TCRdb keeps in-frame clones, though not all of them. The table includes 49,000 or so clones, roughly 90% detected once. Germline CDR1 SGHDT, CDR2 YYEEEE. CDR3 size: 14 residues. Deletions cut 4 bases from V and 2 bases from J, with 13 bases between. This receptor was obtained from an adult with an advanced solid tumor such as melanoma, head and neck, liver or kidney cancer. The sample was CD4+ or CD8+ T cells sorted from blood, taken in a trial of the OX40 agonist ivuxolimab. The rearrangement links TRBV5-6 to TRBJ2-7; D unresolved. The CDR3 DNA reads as TGTGCCAGCAGCCCCCCGGACGTGACCTACGAGCAGTACTTC. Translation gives CASSPPDVTYEQYF.